This TCR beta chain was recorded in a study of identical twins. Only healthy Caucasians were enrolled as donors. Carrying unique molecular identifiers, the cDNA also gained a universal primer site through template switching. One entry per CDR3 protein, called by TCRdb with MiXCR from the 5' RACE reads. Here the sample spans under 800,000 distinct CDR3 sequences, around 20% being singletons. This clonotype was recorded many times. The same data also went into a second study, on T cells expressing NK-cell markers. From that second work: Dominance of the CD3+CD56-NKG2C+ fraction by these clonotypes also held in several donors.

Sample: PBMCs. The TCR sequence derives from a woman aged 18-30 years in good health.

CDR3 coding DNA: TGTGCCAGCAGTTACGAGAGGTCACCCCTCCACTTT. Amino acids: CASSYERSPLHF. The V call is TRBV6-6, the J call TRBJ1-6; D call uncertain. V shed 2 bases and J shed 10 bases, with 6 bases lying between them. The length of the CDR3 is 12 residues. CDR1 is MNHNY, CDR2 SVGAGI, per germline (reference sequence).